The entry below describes one TCR beta chain. Its target is not known. The junction had 7 bases not matched to a gene; V was cut back by 6 bases and J by 5 bases. Germline V CDR1 and CDR2: WSHSY, SAAADI. This CDR3 comprises 13 residues. This record belongs to a study of cytomegalovirus exposure and HLA in healthy donors. PCR primers comprised 60 Vbeta and 13 Jbeta primers. Some clones are missing from TCRdb's copy, which holds only in-frame ones; the method was immunoSEQ multiplex PCR. The data show 200,000 to 250,000 clones, roughly 80% seen once. Study-wide results and limits: An analysis was carried out at a later point. It showed that HLA-associated TCR beta chains were more clonally expanded than equally common non-associated chains. TCR beta V- and J-gene trimming, according to a later analysis, was linked to a missense DCLRE1C variant.

This chain connects TRBV10-2 to TRBJ2-7, with 7 bases matching TRBD1. This sequence was found in a man aged 30 to 45 in good health and CMV-seronegative. Sequenced input: PBMCs. The CDR3 region is CASRIQGSNEQYF. DNA of the CDR3: TGCGCCAGCAGGATACAGGGGTCCAACGAGCAGTACTTC.